This is a list of T cell receptor beta chains from one sample in a study of shared clonotypes between healthy human individuals. Assay used: immunoSEQ multiplex PCR; TCRdb lists only in-frame clones, some missing. The sample comprises hundreds of thousands of clones, 74% of which are singletons, and approximately 1.7% rests with the top ten. Material for sequencing was memory CD4+ T cells sorted from blood. All receptors derive from a woman under 40 in good health. Both conserved end residues are part of each CDR3. D genes are given only for firm matches. Clone size is given for some rows only: seen once, a few or many times, or a class if the clone is expanded.

D	V	size	J	DNA	CDR3
-	TRBV4-1	-	TRBJ2-1	TGCGCCAGCAGCCAAGATCTAGGAGCGGTCATAAACAATGAGCAGTTCTTC	CASSQDLGAVINNEQFF
-	TRBV23-1	-	TRBJ1-2	TGCGCCACCCCCCGGGATCGGGGTAACTATGGCTACACCTTC	CATPRDRGNYGYTF
-	TRBV19	-	TRBJ1-1	TGTGCCAGTAGGGTCCAAGGGAACACTGAAGCTTTCTTT	CASRVQGNTEAFF
-	TRBV7-9	-	TRBJ2-3	TGTGCCAGCAGCGCCAACCTGGGCGGGCAGTATTTT	CASSANLGGQYF
TRBD2	TRBV5-1	-	TRBJ2-5	TGCGCCAGCACCAAACTAGCGGGAGGGGCAGAGACCCAGTACTTC	CASTKLAGGAETQYF
-	TRBV19	-	TRBJ2-1	TGTGCCAGTAGTACCTACGGGGGCAATGAGCAGTTCTTC	CASSTYGGNEQFF
-	TRBV28	-	TRBJ2-2	TGTGCCAGCAGTACCCCAGGGGCAGGTTTCACCGGGGAGCTGTTTTTT	CASSTPGAGFTGELFF
-	TRBV7-7	once	TRBJ2-6	TGTGCCAGCAGCGCCGCAGGCTCTGGGGCCAACGTCCTGACTTTC	CASSAAGSGANVLTF
-	TRBV7-8	-	TRBJ1-5	TGTGCCAGCAGCTTTAGAGCGGGGGAATACCAGCCCCAGCATTTT	CASSFRAGEYQPQHF
-	TRBV28	few	TRBJ2-5	TGTGCCAGCAGTTGGGGGGGGCAACCAGAGACCCAGTACTTC	CASSWGGQPETQYF
-	TRBV14	-	TRBJ2-7	TGTGCCAGCAGCCAAACCCTGGCAGCAACCTACGAGCAGTACTTC	CASSQTLAATYEQYF
-	TRBV5-6	few	TRBJ1-2	TGTGCCAGCAGCTTGAAGCGGGCAGGCGGCTACACCTTC	CASSLKRAGGYTF
TRBD1	TRBV11-3	-	TRBJ2-7	TGTGCCAGCAGCCCCGGGACAGGGTCGGGGGAGCAGTACTTC	CASSPGTGSGEQYF
TRBD1	TRBV11-3	-	TRBJ2-7	TGTGCCAGCAGCTTAGGGCCAGGGGGCGGATCCTACGAGCAGTACTTC	CASSLGPGGGSYEQYF
TRBD1	TRBV7-8	-	TRBJ2-7	TGTGCCAGCAGCTACGCTGGGACAGGGGCCTACGAGCAGTACTTC	CASSYAGTGAYEQYF
TRBD2	TRBV7-7	-	TRBJ2-1	TGTGCCAGCAGCTCCGGACTAGCGGGAGGGTCGGTCAATGAGCAGTTCTTC	CASSSGLAGGSVNEQFF
-	TRBV6-1	-	TRBJ2-3	TGTGCCAGCTCCCTCGGGGGCGGGAGTTCAGATACGCAGTATTTT	CASSLGGGSSDTQYF
-	TRBV6-1	few	TRBJ2-5	TGTGCCATCAGTGAGGGGCGGGTAGAGACCCAGTACTTC	CAISEGRVETQYF
-	TRBV28	few	TRBJ1-2	TGTGCCAGCAGTCCGACAGATCTCCTTTATGGCTACACCTTC	CASSPTDLLYGYTF
TRBD1	TRBV11-1	-	TRBJ1-1	TGTGCCAGCAGCCTCCGCCTGACAGGGTCGAACACTGAAGCTTTCTTT	CASSLRLTGSNTEAFF
-	TRBV7-2	-	TRBJ2-3	TGTGCCAGCAGCCCGCAGGGGCCCTTCAGCACAGATACGCAGTATTTT	CASSPQGPFSTDTQYF
TRBD1	TRBV28	once	TRBJ1-2	TGTGCCAGCAGAAGACAGGGGGTTGACTATGGCTACACCTTC	CASRRQGVDYGYTF
-	TRBV28	-	TRBJ2-2	TGTGCCAGCAGTCTCCCGCCGACCGGGGAGCTGTTTTTT	CASSLPPTGELFF
TRBD2	TRBV7-9	few	TRBJ2-7	TGTGCCAGCAGCCCAACTAGCGGGAGGCCAGGGGAGCAGTACTTC	CASSPTSGRPGEQYF
TRBD2	TRBV13	-	TRBJ2-7	TGTGCCAGCAGCCAAAAGGGGAGGGCTCCCTACGAGCAGTACTTC	CASSQKGRAPYEQYF
TRBD2	TRBV2	-	TRBJ2-5	TGTGCCAGCAGTCCGACTAGCGGGAGGGAGACCCAGTACTTC	CASSPTSGRETQYF
-	TRBV5-1	few	TRBJ2-1	TGCGCCAGCAGCTTGGACCGGCCAGCCTACAATGAGCAGTTCTTC	CASSLDRPAYNEQFF
-	TRBV2	-	TRBJ2-7	TGTGCCAGCGGGGGGATGAGTTACGAGCAGTACTTC	CASGGMSYEQYF
-	TRBV28	-	TRBJ2-4	TGTGCCAGCACCTTGGAGGGAAATGGGAACATTCAGTACTTC	CASTLEGNGNIQYF
-	TRBV6-1	-	TRBJ2-4	TGTGCCAGCAGTGAGTCTGTTCGCATTCAGTACTTC	CASSESVRIQYF
-	TRBV28	few	TRBJ1-1	TGTGCCAGCAGGTTTACCGGGGACCCTCCCGTCTTT	CASRFTGDPPVF
-	TRBV4-1	-	TRBJ2-1	TGCGCCAGCAGCCAAGAGTGGGCCAGGGCGGGGGAGCAGTTCTTC	CASSQEWARAGEQFF
TRBD2	TRBV7-2	-	TRBJ2-3	TGTGCCAGCAGTTCGACTAGCGGACTCACAGATACGCAGTATTTT	CASSSTSGLTDTQYF
TRBD2	TRBV5-8	few	TRBJ2-2	TGTGCCAGCTTATGGTCACCGGGACTACAGAACACCGGGGAGCTGTTTTTT	CASLWSPGLQNTGELFF
-	TRBV19	-	TRBJ1-1	TGTGCCAGTGGAGGAAACTCGAACACTGAAGCTTTCTTT	CASGGNSNTEAFF
TRBD1	TRBV19	-	TRBJ1-5	TGTGCCAGTAGTATAGAGGGACAGGCCAAGGATCGTCATCAGCCCCAGCATTTT	CASSIEGQAKDRHQPQHF
-	TRBV28	-	TRBJ1-1	TGTGCCAGCAGAGCCAAGTACACTGAAGCTTTCTTT	CASRAKYTEAFF